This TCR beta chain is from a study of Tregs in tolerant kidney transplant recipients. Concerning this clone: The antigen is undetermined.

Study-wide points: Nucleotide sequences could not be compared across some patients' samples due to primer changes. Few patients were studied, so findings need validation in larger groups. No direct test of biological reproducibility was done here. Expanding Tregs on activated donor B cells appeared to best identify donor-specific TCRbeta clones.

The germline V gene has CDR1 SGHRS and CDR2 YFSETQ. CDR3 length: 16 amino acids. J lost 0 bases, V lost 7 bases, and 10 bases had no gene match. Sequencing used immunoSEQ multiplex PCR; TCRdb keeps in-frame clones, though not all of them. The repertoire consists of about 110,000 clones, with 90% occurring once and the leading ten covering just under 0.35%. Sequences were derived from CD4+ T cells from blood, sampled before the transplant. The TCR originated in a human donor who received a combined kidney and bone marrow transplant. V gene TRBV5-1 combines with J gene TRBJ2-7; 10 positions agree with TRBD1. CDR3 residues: CASETTGGPDSYEQYF. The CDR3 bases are TGCGCCAGCGAGACGACAGGGGGCCCAGACTCCTACGAGCAGTACTTC.